A selection of T cell receptor beta chains follows, all from one sample in a study of regulatory T cells in long-lasting Graves disease. One entry per CDR3 protein results from TCRdb running MiXCR on the multiplex PCR reads. Of about 540,000 distinct CDR3 sequences listed, approximately 12% were seen once; the top ten hold roughly 9.7%. These data were also reused for a study on T cells in Graves' hyperthyroidism and ophthalmopathy.

The specimen was peripheral blood mononuclear cells (PBMCs), collected at new diagnosis, from a patient treated with antithyroid drugs. The receptors here all came from a man aged 25-45 years with Graves disease. CDR3s include the opening cysteine and the closing phenylalanine or tryptophan. The D gene is left open where the match is weak. Some rows mark clone size as missing; the rest say once, few, many or name a class of expanded clone.

j_gene,d_gene,len,v_gene,abundance,CDR3nt,CDR3aa
TRBJ2-1,TRBD1,12,TRBV30,many,TGTGCCGAATCCCAGGGGGCAGATGAGCAGTTCTTC,CAESQGADEQFF
TRBJ2-5,TRBD2,16,TRBV20-1,many,TGCAGTGCCAGCCCTAGCGGGAGCAATGAGGGGGAGACCCAGTACTTC,CSASPSGSNEGETQYF
TRBJ2-2,.,12,TRBV6-1,many,TGTGCCAGCAGCAAAGAGGTCGGGGAGCTGTTTTTT,CASSKEVGELFF
TRBJ2-3,.,14,TRBV28,.,TGTGCCAGCAGTTTAATGGCGGTTCCAGATACGCAGTATTTT,CASSLMAVPDTQYF
TRBJ1-1,.,15,TRBV5-1,.,TGCGCCAGCAGCTCTTCTCAATTACCGGGGGAAGAAGCTTTCTTT,CASSSSQLPGEEAFF
TRBJ1-1,.,12,TRBV20-1,few,TGCAGTGCTAGGAACACCAACACTGAAGCTTTCTTT,CSARNTNTEAFF
TRBJ2-2,.,17,TRBV12-3/TRBV12-4,.,TGTGCCAGCAGTTTACCCCTTTCTACGGGCAACACCGGGGAGCTGTTTTTT,CASSLPLSTGNTGELFF
TRBJ1-2,TRBD1,17,TRBV20-1,few,TGCAGTGCTAGAGAGAGCTTGGGACAGGGACTTGTATGGAGCTACACCTTC,CSARESLGQGLVWSYTF
TRBJ2-3,.,14,TRBV7-9,many,TGTGCCAGCAGCTTAGTGACGGGAGTGGATACGCAGTATTTT,CASSLVTGVDTQYF
TRBJ2-1,TRBD2,19,TRBV24-1,few,TGTGCCACCAGTAGATCGTGGCCTACTAGCGGGAGGGGCGGGAATGAGCAGTTCTTC,CATSRSWPTSGRGGNEQFF
TRBJ1-2,TRBD1,16,TRBV10-3,many,TGTGCCACCTGGGCGGGACAGGGAGTCGCTAACTATGGCTACACCTTC,CATWAGQGVANYGYTF
TRBJ2-1,TRBD2,15,TRBV6-1,few,TGTGCCAGCACCTCCGGGACTAGCGCCTACAATGAGCAGTTCTTC,CASTSGTSAYNEQFF
TRBJ2-1,TRBD2,15,TRBV6-1,many,TGTGCCAGCGGACTAGCGAGAAGCTCCTACAATGAGCAGTTCTTC,CASGLARSSYNEQFF
TRBJ2-7,.,14,TRBV2,many,TGTGCCAGCAGGAGAGGCCAGGACTCCTACGAGCAGTACTTC,CASRRGQDSYEQYF
TRBJ2-7,TRBD1,13,TRBV6-1,many,TGTGCCAGCGGAGGACAGGGAATTTTCGAGCAGTACTTC,CASGGQGIFEQYF
TRBJ2-7,.,12,TRBV28,many,TGTGCCAGCAGTTTCTTAGCCTACGAGCAGTACTTC,CASSFLAYEQYF
TRBJ2-7,.,14,TRBV6-5,few,TGTGCCAGCAGTTACTCGAGAGGCGGGGACGAGCAGTACTTC,CASSYSRGGDEQYF
TRBJ2-1,TRBD1,13,TRBV5-1,many,TGCGCCAGCAGCCCTATCGACAGGGGGCGGTCGTTCTTC,CASSPIDRGRSFF
TRBJ1-6,.,15,TRBV7-9,.,TGTGCCAGCAGCTTGCGTGAAGCCCCAGTTTCACCCCTCCACTTT,CASSLREAPVSPLHF
TRBJ2-3,TRBD1,15,TRBV24-1,many,TGTGCCACCAGTGGAGAGGGGGCGTTACGAGATACGCAGTATTTT,CATSGEGALRDTQYF
TRBJ1-1,.,18,TRBV5-1,.,TGCGCCAGCAGCCCTGATTCCGCGGAGGGGTACCTAAACACTGAAGCTTTCTTT,CASSPDSAEGYLNTEAFF
TRBJ2-3,TRBD2,16,TRBV3-1,many,TGTGCCAGCAGCCAAGATCCTAGCGGGAGTAGTGATACGCAGTATTTT,CASSQDPSGSSDTQYF
TRBJ2-5,.,14,TRBV10-3,few,TGTGCCATCAGTGAGTCGTTGGATCGAGAGACCCAGTACTTC,CAISESLDRETQYF
TRBJ2-5,TRBD1,15,TRBV20-1,few,TGCAGTGCTAGAGTGGGGACAGCGTACCAAGAGACCCAGTACTTC,CSARVGTAYQETQYF
TRBJ2-1,.,14,TRBV19,few,TGTGCCAGTAGTATAGTGAGGGGTCGGGATGAGCAGTTCTTC,CASSIVRGRDEQFF
TRBJ2-2,TRBD2,15,TRBV20-1,.,TGCAGTGCTAGAGATGACCTAGCGGCCACCGGGGAGCTGTTTTTT,CSARDDLAATGELFF